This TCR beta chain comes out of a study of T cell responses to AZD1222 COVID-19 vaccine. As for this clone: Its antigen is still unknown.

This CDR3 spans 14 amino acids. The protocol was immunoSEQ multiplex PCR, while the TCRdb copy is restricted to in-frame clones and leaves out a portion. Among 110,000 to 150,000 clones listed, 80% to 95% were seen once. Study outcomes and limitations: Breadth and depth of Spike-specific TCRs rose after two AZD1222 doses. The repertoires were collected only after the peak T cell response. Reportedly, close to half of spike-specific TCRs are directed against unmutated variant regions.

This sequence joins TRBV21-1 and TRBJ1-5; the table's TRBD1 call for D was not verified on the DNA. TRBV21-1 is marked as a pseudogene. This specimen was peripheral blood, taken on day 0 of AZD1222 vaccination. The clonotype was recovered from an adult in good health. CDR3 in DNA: TGTGCCAGTTATGGGGCACGTAGCAATCAGCCCCAGCATTTT. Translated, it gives CASYGARSNQPQHF.